These 16 T cell receptor beta chains share one sample of origin, sequenced in a study of cytomegalovirus exposure and HLA in healthy donors. PCR primers comprised 60 Vbeta and 13 Jbeta primers. TCRdb keeps only in-frame clones here, not all; method: immunoSEQ multiplex PCR. The sample carries 100,000 to 150,000 clones, roughly 80% recorded once. Sequencing was done on a sample of PBMCs. The source is a woman aged 35 to 49 in good health and CMV-seronegative.

The rearrangement uses TRBV9 and TRBJ2-6; maybe TRBD1 (5 bases). The CDR3 totals 19 residues. V lost 3 bases, J lost 0 bases, and 19 bases lay in between. Germline V gene lookup returns CDR1 SGDLS and CDR2 YYNGEE. CDR3 region: CASSEHATYRNSGANVLTF. The CDR3 bases are TGTGCCAGCAGCGAGCACGCAACCTACAGGAACTCTGGGGCCAACGTCCTGACTTTC.

The genes are TRBV6-1 and TRBJ2-3, with 11 nucleotides matching TRBD2. CDR3 length: 15 residues. V was clipped by 2 bases and J by 6 bases; unmatched bases: 4. Germline CDR1 and CDR2: MNHNS and SASEGT. The CDR3 protein is CASSEQASGGDTQYF. The DNA for the CDR3 is TGTGCCAGCAGTGAACAGGCTAGCGGGGGGGATACGCAGTATTTT.

The chain is built from TRBV9 and TRBJ1-3, with 8 bases identical to TRBD1. CDR3 length equals 15 residues. Germline V gene lookup returns CDR1 SGDLS and CDR2 YYNGEE. Losses at the gene ends were 3 bases for V and 0 bases for J; bases not matched to a gene: 2. This chain's CDR3 is CASSAGGVSGNTIYF. CDR3 bases: TGTGCCAGCAGCGCAGGGGGCGTCTCTGGAAACACCATATATTTT.

This clone was picked up one time. The gene calls are TRBV7-9 and TRBJ2-1; the match to TRBD1 covers 9 bases. The ends lost 0 bases at V and 6 bases at J; junction bases unmatched: 3. The CDR3 is made up of 15 amino acids. Looked up from germline, CDR1 is SEHNR and CDR2 is FQNEAQ (reference sequence). The CDR3 coding sequence is TGTGCCAGCAGCTTAGCGCGGGGACAGGGCAATGAGCAGTTCTTC. Residues: CASSLARGQGNEQFF.

The chain links TRBV6-5 to TRBJ2-7; 7 nucleotides align to TRBD2. V trimming: 7 bases; J trimming: 4 bases; junction bases outside the gene matches: 13. The CDR3 is made up of 15 amino acids. Germline V lookup: CDR1 MNHEY, CDR2 SVGAGI. CDR3 coding DNA: TGTGCCAGCACAAATCCGGGAGGCCGAGGGTACGAGCAGTACTTC. It encodes CASTNPGGRGYEQYF.

This chain joins TRBV27 and TRBJ2-1; 8 bases line up with TRBD2. Germline CDR1 and CDR2: MNHEY and SMNVEV (reference sequence). The length of the CDR3 is 15 residues. The V and J ends lost 5 bases and 7 bases, in that order; junction bases with no gene match: 10. CDR3 nucleotides: TGTGCCAGCAGTCCCTGGCTAGCGGGCAGGAATGAGCAGTTCTTC. Amino acids: CASSPWLAGRNEQFF.

The chain recombines TRBV2 with TRBJ2-7, with 11 nucleotides matching TRBD1. The CDR3 is made up of 14 amino acids. The germline V gene encodes CDR1 SNHLY and CDR2 FYNNEI. V lost 8 bases to trimming and J lost 6 bases; unmatched junction nucleotides: 9. The CDR3 DNA sequence: TGTGCCAGCTATGCAGTTGGGACAGGGGGCGAGCAGTACTTC. This codes for CASYAVGTGGEQYF.

The chain carries TRBV7-9 and TRBJ2-1; the match to TRBD2 covers 12 bases. V was clipped by 2 bases and J by 7 bases; unmatched bases: 9. This CDR3 region has 17 residues. CDR1 is SEHNR, CDR2 FQNEAQ, per germline (reference sequence). The DNA for the CDR3 is TGTGCCAGCAGCTTATTTGAGACTAGCGGGAGTCTGAATGAGCAGTTCTTC. As protein: CASSLFETSGSLNEQFF.

About this clone: The sample contains more than one DNA sequence encoding this CDR3. The J gene is TRBJ2-7, the V gene TRBV9; 14 positions match TRBD2. J gave up 4 bases and V 3 bases, and 6 bases lay outside the gene matches. Germline V gene lookup returns CDR1 SGDLS and CDR2 YYNGEE. The CDR3 totals 16 residues. The DNA of the CDR3 is TGTGCCAGCAGCGCCGGACTAGCGGGAGGTGGGTACGAGCAGTACTTC. It yields the protein CASSAGLAGGGYEQYF. Using reference TRBV9 and TRBJ2-7 for the parts outside the CDR3, the full variable domain is DSGVTQTPKHLITATGQRVTLRCSPRSGDLSVYWYQQSLDQGLQFLIQYYNGEERAKGNILERFSAQQFPDLHSELNLSSLELGDSALYFCASSAGLAGGGYEQYFGPGTRLTVT.

The chain employs TRBV28 and TRBJ1-4; TRBD1 aligns across 8 bases. With 3 bases clipped from V and 6 bases from J, the junction kept 15 bases outside the gene matches. CDR1 is MDHEN, CDR2 SYDVKM, per germline. The CDR3 sequence is 18 residues long. The CDR3 nucleotides read TGTGCCAGCAGTTTTCCCCGACAGGGGCCAGTCAGTGATGAAAAACTGTTTTTT. Amino acid sequence: CASSFPRQGPVSDEKLFF.

The V call is TRBV5-1, the J call TRBJ2-3; 9 nucleotides match TRBD2. The CDR3 has 18 amino acids. V dropped 0 bases and J dropped 0; count of bases not matched to a gene: 8. CDR1 is SGHRS, CDR2 YFSETQ, per germline. Here the CDR3 DNA reads TGCGCCAGCAGCTTGGGAAGGCTAGCGGGGCCTAGCACAGATACGCAGTATTTT. Translating gives CASSLGRLAGPSTDTQYF.

This chain joins TRBV14 and TRBJ2-5, with 7 bases matching TRBD2. Germline V lookup: CDR1 SGHDN, CDR2 FVKESK. The CDR3 has 15 amino acids. The J segment lost 5 bases and the V segment lost 4 bases, leaving 10 bases of the junction unmatched. CDR3 residues: CASSRPGLIFETQYF. For the CDR3, the DNA is TGTGCCAGCAGCCGCCCGGGACTAATTTTTGAGACCCAGTACTTC.

In its sample, this clone was seen once. The chain uses TRBV11-2 and TRBJ1-1; TRBD1 is a possible D gene (6 bases). Germline-derived CDR1 and CDR2 are SGHAT and FQNNGV. The CDR3 loop spans 16 amino acids. V lost 5 bases and J 1 base, leaving 17 bases between the germline ends. The CDR3 here is CASSRKMAGANTEAFF. The CDR3 DNA reads TGTGCCAGCAGCCGAAAGATGGCAGGGGCGAACACTGAAGCTTTCTTT.

This clone was found once. This chain uses TRBV2 with TRBJ2-7, with TRBD2 matching over 8 bases. Trimming cost V 6 bases and J 0 bases; bases outside gene matches: 19. The CDR3 covers 19 residues. The germline gives CDR1 SNHLY, CDR2 FYNNEI. CDR3 region: CASSPRPFGGRSRSYEQYF. Here the CDR3 DNA reads TGTGCCAGCAGCCCCAGGCCCTTTGGCGGGAGGTCTCGCTCCTACGAGCAGTACTTC. Full variable domain (remainder filled in from reference TRBV2 and TRBJ2-7): EPEVTQTPSHQVTQMGQEVILRCVPISNHLYFYWYRQILGQKVEFLVSFYNNEISEKSEIFDDQFSVERPDGSNFTLKIRSTKLEDSAMYFCASSPRPFGGRSRSYEQYFGPGTRLTVT.

This chain joins TRBV9 and TRBJ1-3; maybe TRBD1 (5 bases). The CDR3 covers 15 residues. Trimming pared 4 bases from V and 2 bases from J, leaving 13 bases between. The germline V gene encodes CDR1 SGDLS and CDR2 YYNGEE. CDR3 sequence (DNA): TGTGCCAGCAGCCCCGGGCGGGGGACTGGAAACACCATATATTTT. It translates to CASSPGRGTGNTIYF.

Written as DNA, the CDR3 is TGTGCCAGCAGCGGAACGATGGGGCTACAAGAGACCCAGTACTTC. It translates to CASSGTMGLQETQYF. The chain joins TRBV5-4 to TRBJ2-5; possibly TRBD1 for D (5 bases). This CDR3 contains 15 residues. Germline V gives CDR1 SGHNT, CDR2 YYREEE (reference sequence). The germline V and J ends were trimmed by 4 bases and 2 bases, with 15 bases remaining between them.